This entry lists 10 T cell receptor beta chains sequenced from one sample in a study of CD8 T cells in Susac syndrome. Random-hexamer reverse transcription was applied to roughly 0.5 to 1 ug RNA. Each CDR3 protein is one row after TCRdb ran MiXCR on the immunoSEQ multiplex PCR reads. This sample has approximately 120,000 distinct CDR3 sequences, with around 96% found just once. Specimen: CD4+ T cells from PBMCs. All receptors derive from a human donor in good health.

The chain joins TRBV4-1 to TRBJ2-1, with a possible D match to TRBD2 (6 bases). The germline gives CDR1 MGHRA, CDR2 YSYEKL. The germline V and J ends were trimmed by 0 bases and 3 bases, with 15 bases remaining between them. There are 17 residues in the CDR3. The CDR3 protein is CASSQDIQAGFYNEQFF. The CDR3 region has the DNA TGCGCCAGCAGCCAAGATATTCAGGCGGGGTTCTACAATGAGCAGTTCTTC.

This clonotype occurred once. The chain joins TRBV27 to TRBJ1-2; 7 nucleotides match TRBD1. Germline CDR1 MNHEY, CDR2 SMNVEV (reference sequence). CDR3 length: 12 residues. The V segment lost 7 bases and the J segment 6 bases; nucleotides outside the gene matches: 5. The CDR3 reads CASTTGAHGYTF. CDR3 nucleotides: TGTGCCAGCACCACAGGGGCCCATGGCTACACCTTC.

The rearrangement joins TRBV10-3 to TRBJ2-7; 13 bases fit TRBD2. V trimming: 2 bases; J trimming: 5 bases; junction bases outside the gene matches: 3. The CDR3 has 15 amino acids. Germline V CDR1 and CDR2: ENHRY, SYGVKD. CDR3 region: CAISETSGRADEQYF. DNA for the CDR3: TGTGCCATCAGTGAGACTAGCGGGAGGGCTGACGAGCAGTACTTC.

This chain joins TRBV11-2 and TRBJ2-3, with D possibly TRBD2 on 5 matching bases. CDR3 length: 16 amino acids. CDR1 and CDR2 (germline): SGHAT, FQNNGV. The germline V and J ends were trimmed by 4 bases and 1 base, with 15 bases remaining between them. The CDR3, as DNA: TGTGCCAGCAGCTCAGCTTCTTGGACTGGCACAGATACGCAGTATTTT. This sequence encodes CASSSASWTGTDTQYF.

The V call is TRBV3-1, the J call TRBJ1-1, with no clear D. The germline gives CDR1 LGHDT, CDR2 YNNKEL (reference sequence). The V and J ends lost 3 bases and 1 base respectively, with 9 bases between them. This CDR3 contains 14 residues. Written as DNA, the CDR3 is TGTGCCAGCAGCCAGGACTGGACGAACACTGAAGCTTTCTTT. Translation gives CASSQDWTNTEAFF.

The CDR3 loop reads CATSRERGSGGTDTQYF. The CDR3 DNA reads TGTGCCACCAGCAGAGAAAGGGGGTCTGGTGGCACAGATACGCAGTATTTT. This chain links TRBV15 with TRBJ2-3, with D possibly TRBD1 on 6 matching bases. The CDR3 contains 17 residues. The germline CDR1 and CDR2 sequences are LNHNV and YYDKDF (reference sequence). Deletions cut 0 bases from V and 1 base from J, with 14 bases between.

This chain joins TRBV27 and TRBJ2-5; TRBD2 aligns across 7 bases. Looked up from germline, CDR1 is MNHEY and CDR2 is SMNVEV (reference sequence). The CDR3 has 15 amino acids. The V gene end was trimmed by 2 bases and the J gene end by 5 bases; junction bases not matched to a gene: 8. The CDR3 protein is CASSLGRGRGETQYF. DNA for the CDR3: TGTGCCAGCAGTTTAGGTCGCGGGAGAGGCGAGACCCAGTACTTC.

This clonotype appeared a single time. The V and J genes are TRBV5-1 and TRBJ1-1; D is unclear. The CDR3 consists of 13 residues. V was pared by 4 bases and J by 11 bases, with 18 bases between. Germline V gene lookup returns CDR1 SGHRS and CDR2 YFSETQ. The CDR3 here is CASSTNADAAAFF. In nucleotides, the CDR3 is TGCGCCAGCAGCACTAACGCGGACGCGGCGGCTTTCTTT. Full variable domain (outside the CDR3, taken from reference TRBV5-1 and TRBJ1-1): KAGVTQTPRYLIKTRGQQVTLSCSPISGHRSVSWYQQTPGQGLQFLFEYFSETQRNKGNFPGRFSGRQFSNSRSEMNVSTLELGDSALYLCASSTNADAAAFFGQGTRLTVV.

This clonotype occurred once. The chain recombines TRBV11-2 with TRBJ2-2, with D hard to call. The CDR3 runs 14 residues. Trimming took off 0 bases at V and 6 bases at J, with 8 bases between the two ends. The germline V gene encodes CDR1 SGHAT and CDR2 FQNNGV. CDR3 nucleotide sequence: TGTGCCAGCAGCTTAGACTACGGTCCCGGGGAGCTGTTTTTT. As protein: CASSLDYGPGELFF.

V is TRBV2 and J is TRBJ2-2; TRBD2 matches 7 bases. The CDR3 runs 15 residues. Trimming took 7 bases from V and 5 from J; bases not matched to a gene: 10. Germline-derived CDR1 and CDR2 are SNHLY and FYNNEI. The CDR3 protein is CASTMGGGETGELFF. The CDR3 region has the DNA TGTGCCAGCACTATGGGGGGGGGAGAAACCGGGGAGCTGTTTTTT.